Shown below are 9 T cell receptor beta chains from a single sample sequenced in a study of blood T cell repertoires in COVID-19 (dated by TCRdb to about 2020). The library was produced with the immunoSEQ multiplex PCR assay. TCRdb took this table from immuneACCESS and kept in-frame rearrangements with V and J called. Such tables lack part of the clones; where checked against another copy, unresolved V genes explain under half of the gap, and the rest is unexplained. Across this sample there are tens of thousands of clones, with approximately 78% seen only once. Clones ranked in the top ten supply approximately 6.3% of the sample. Source material: peripheral blood. These receptors were collected from a human donor in a cohort sampled during active or convalescent COVID-19.

In regard to this clone: At one end, the junction sequence differs from germline, possibly due to a read error. The CDR3 reads CSVEEAGRETQYF. The CDR3, as DNA: TGCAGCGTGGAAGAGGCGGGGCGTGAGACCCAGTACTTC. This chain connects TRBV29-1 to TRBJ2-5, with a weak D call TRBD2 (6 bases). CDR3 size: 13 residues. CDR1 and CDR2 from the germline V gene are SQVTM and ANQGSEA.

This rearrangement joins TRBV19 to TRBJ1-5, with a tentative D call TRBD1 (5 bases). Trimming took off 6 bases at V and 0 bases at J, with 15 bases between the two ends. Germline lookup yields CDR1 LNHDA and CDR2 SQIVND (reference sequence). The CDR3 spans 16 residues. The CDR3 sequence: CASSRQGLNSNQPQHF. The CDR3 region has the DNA TGTGCCAGTAGCCGTCAGGGCTTAAATAGCAATCAGCCCCAGCATTTT.

CDR3 DNA sequence: TGCAGTGCTTGGGTCCGGGAAAAGGCTTTCTTT. This sequence encodes CSAWVREKAFF. This chain joins TRBV20-1 and TRBJ1-1, with D unclear. V shed 5 bases and J shed 11 bases, with 15 bases lying between them. The V gene's germline CDR1 is DFQATT and CDR2 SNEGSKA (reference sequence). This CDR3 has 11 amino acids.

This chain joins TRBV19 and TRBJ2-7; D may be TRBD1 (6 bases). CDR3 length: 11 amino acids. V was pared by 5 bases and J by 6 bases, with 8 bases between. Germline CDR1 is LNHDA and CDR2 is SQIVND (reference sequence). The CDR3 reads CASSQGFEQYF. CDR3 DNA: TGTGCCAGTAGTCAGGGGTTCGAGCAGTACTTC.

This clone was recorded once. The gene calls are TRBV4-3 and TRBJ2-2, with a possible D match to TRBD2 (6 bases). The CDR3 extends over 15 amino acids. Looked up from germline, CDR1 is LGHNA and CDR2 is YSLEER. V lost 1 base and J 2 bases, leaving 8 bases between the germline ends. The CDR3 is CASSQGLGNTGELFF. The DNA of the CDR3 is TGCGCCAGCAGCCAAGGACTAGGTAACACCGGGGAGCTGTTTTTT.

The chain recombines TRBV11-2 with TRBJ2-5; 12 bases map to TRBD2. Germline lookup yields CDR1 SGHAT and CDR2 FQNNGV. This CDR3 has 17 residues. The junction had 12 bases not matched to a gene; V was cut back by 8 bases and J by 2 bases. The CDR3 coding sequence is TGTGCCAGCTCCCGACTAGCGGGGGTCACGGGGCAAGAGACCCAGTACTTC. Its protein product is CASSRLAGVTGQETQYF.

V gene TRBV5-1 combines with J gene TRBJ2-1; 9 bases agree with TRBD1. Germline V lookup: CDR1 SGHRS, CDR2 YFSETQ. Trimming took 4 bases from V and 9 from J; bases not matched to a gene: 11. This CDR3 has 15 residues. The CDR3 is CASSREQGARVEQFF. The CDR3 bases are TGCGCCAGCAGCCGGGAACAGGGGGCGCGGGTTGAGCAGTTCTTC.

CDR3: CASNLLATNTGELFF. CDR3 in DNA: TGTGCCAGCAACCTACTAGCGACGAACACCGGGGAGCTGTTTTTT. The chain couples TRBV9 to TRBJ2-2, with 7 positions matching TRBD2. The V gene end was trimmed by 6 bases and the J gene end by 0 bases; junction bases not matched to a gene: 5. Germline V gene data show CDR1 as SGDLS and CDR2 as YYNGEE. There are 15 residues in the CDR3.

The CDR3 region has the DNA TGCGCCAGCAGCTTGGGGCTCGGCGGGGGGGTCCTCTCGCACTACGAGCAGTACTTC. Encoded protein: CASSLGLGGGVLSHYEQYF. This sequence joins TRBV5-1 and TRBJ2-7, with 9 bases aligning to TRBD2. The CDR3 has 19 amino acids. Trimming cost V 0 bases and J 3 bases; bases outside gene matches: 16. CDR1 is SGHRS, CDR2 YFSETQ, per germline.